This entry is about one TCR beta chain. The study ran its PCR with 60 Vbeta and 13 Jbeta primers. Some clones are missing from TCRdb's copy, which holds only in-frame ones; the method was immunoSEQ multiplex PCR. The sample totals 150,000 to 200,000 clones; its top ten clones hold 2.1%. These data belong to a study of cytomegalovirus exposure and HLA in healthy donors. V was pared by 0 bases and J by 6 bases, with 14 bases between. Germline CDR1 reads MNHNY; CDR2 reads SVGAGI (reference sequence). This CDR3 comprises 16 residues. The rearrangement links TRBV6-6 to TRBJ1-4; D not resolved. This TCR came from a man in his thirties or forties in good health and CMV-seronegative. Input material: PBMCs. CDR3 loop: CASSYSTVGGDEKLFF. In nucleotides, the CDR3 is TGTGCCAGCAGTTACTCGACGGTTGGCGGAGATGAAAAACTGTTTTTT.